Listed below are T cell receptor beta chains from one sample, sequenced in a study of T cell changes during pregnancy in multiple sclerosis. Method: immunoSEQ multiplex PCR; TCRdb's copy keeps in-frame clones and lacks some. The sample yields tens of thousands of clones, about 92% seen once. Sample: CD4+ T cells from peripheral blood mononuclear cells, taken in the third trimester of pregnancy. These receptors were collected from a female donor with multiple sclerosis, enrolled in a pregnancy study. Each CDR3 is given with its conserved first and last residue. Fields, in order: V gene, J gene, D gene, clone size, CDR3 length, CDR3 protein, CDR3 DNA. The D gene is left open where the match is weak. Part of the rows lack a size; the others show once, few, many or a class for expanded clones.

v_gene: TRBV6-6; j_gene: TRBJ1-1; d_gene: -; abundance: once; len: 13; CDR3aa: CASTETVNTEAFF; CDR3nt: TGTGCCAGCACCGAGACAGTTAACACTGAAGCTTTCTTT
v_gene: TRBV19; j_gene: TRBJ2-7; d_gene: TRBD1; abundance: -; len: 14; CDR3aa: CASGLRDRGAEQYF; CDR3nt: TGTGCCAGTGGACTCCGGGACAGGGGTGCCGAGCAGTACTTC
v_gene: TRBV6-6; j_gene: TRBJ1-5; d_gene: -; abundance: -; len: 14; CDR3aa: CASSYSGGNQPQHF; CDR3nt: TGTGCCAGCAGTTACTCGGGCGGGAATCAGCCCCAGCATTTT
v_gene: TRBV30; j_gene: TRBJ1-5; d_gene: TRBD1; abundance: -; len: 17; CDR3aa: CAWSSGGGQVGNQPQHF; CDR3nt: TGTGCCTGGAGTTCAGGGGGAGGTCAGGTTGGCAATCAGCCCCAGCATTTT
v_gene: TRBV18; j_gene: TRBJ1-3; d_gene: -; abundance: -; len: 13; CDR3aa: CASSPPAENTIYF; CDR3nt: TGTGCCAGCTCACCACCGGCCGAAAACACCATATATTTT
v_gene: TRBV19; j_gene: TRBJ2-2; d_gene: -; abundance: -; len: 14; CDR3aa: CASNPGPSAGELFF; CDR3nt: TGTGCCAGTAACCCAGGCCCGTCGGCCGGGGAGCTGTTTTTT
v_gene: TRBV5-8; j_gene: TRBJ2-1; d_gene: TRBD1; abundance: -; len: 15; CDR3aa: CASSLGGQGSNEQFF; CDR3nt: TGTGCCAGCAGCTTGGGTGGACAGGGAAGCAATGAGCAGTTCTTC
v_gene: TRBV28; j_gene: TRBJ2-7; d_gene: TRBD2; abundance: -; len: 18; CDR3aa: CASSRPGLAGVTPYEQYF; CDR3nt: TGTGCCAGCAGTCGCCCGGGACTAGCGGGAGTGACCCCCTACGAGCAGTACTTC
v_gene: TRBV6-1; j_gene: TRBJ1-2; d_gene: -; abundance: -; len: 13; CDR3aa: CASSEVGLYGYTF; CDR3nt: TGTGCCAGCAGTGAAGTTGGACTCTATGGCTACACCTTC
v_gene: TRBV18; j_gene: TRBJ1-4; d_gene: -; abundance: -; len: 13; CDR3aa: CASSPGSDEKLFF; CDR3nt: TGTGCCAGCTCACCAGGTTCGGATGAAAAACTGTTTTTT
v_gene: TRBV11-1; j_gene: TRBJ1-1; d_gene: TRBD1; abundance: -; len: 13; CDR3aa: CASSQGVNTEAFF; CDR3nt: TGTGCCAGCAGCCAGGGGGTAAACACTGAAGCTTTCTTT
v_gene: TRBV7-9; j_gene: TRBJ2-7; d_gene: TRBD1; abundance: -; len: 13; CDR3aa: CASSRTGVNEQYF; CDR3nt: TGTGCCAGCAGCCGGACAGGGGTTAACGAGCAGTACTTC
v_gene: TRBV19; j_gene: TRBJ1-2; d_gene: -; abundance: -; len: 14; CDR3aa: CASRTLGDGYGYTF; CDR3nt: TGTGCCAGTAGGACCCTAGGGGATGGCTATGGCTACACCTTC
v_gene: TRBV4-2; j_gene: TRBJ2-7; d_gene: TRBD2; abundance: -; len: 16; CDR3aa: CASSQTAGGRVAEQYF; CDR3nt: TGTGCCAGCAGCCAAACGGCGGGCGGGAGGGTGGCCGAGCAGTACTTC
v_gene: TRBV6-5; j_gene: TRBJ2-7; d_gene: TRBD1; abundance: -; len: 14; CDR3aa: CASSPDRRPYEQYF; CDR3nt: TGTGCCAGCAGCCCGGACAGGCGCCCCTACGAGCAGTACTTC
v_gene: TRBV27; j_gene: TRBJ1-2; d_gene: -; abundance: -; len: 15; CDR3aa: CASSPPPGLKSGYTF; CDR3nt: TGTGCCAGCAGTCCCCCTCCGGGACTTAAATCGGGCTACACCTTC
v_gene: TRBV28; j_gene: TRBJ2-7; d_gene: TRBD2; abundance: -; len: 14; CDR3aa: CASSNGGRPNEQYF; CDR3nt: TGTGCCAGCAGTAACGGCGGGAGGCCGAACGAGCAGTACTTC
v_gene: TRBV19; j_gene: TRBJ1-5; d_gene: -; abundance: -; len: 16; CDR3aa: CASSIPSGGSNQPQHF; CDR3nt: TGTGCCAGTAGTATTCCGTCGGGGGGGAGCAATCAGCCCCAGCATTTT
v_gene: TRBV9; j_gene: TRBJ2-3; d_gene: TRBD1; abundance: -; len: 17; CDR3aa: CASSVEGQGFYTDTQYF; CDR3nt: TGTGCCAGCAGCGTAGAGGGACAGGGATTTTACACAGATACGCAGTATTTT
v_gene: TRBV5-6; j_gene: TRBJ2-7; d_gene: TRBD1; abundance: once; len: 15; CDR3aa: CASSPSPGTVYEQYF; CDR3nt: TGTGCCAGCAGCCCTTCCCCCGGGACAGTCTACGAGCAGTACTTC
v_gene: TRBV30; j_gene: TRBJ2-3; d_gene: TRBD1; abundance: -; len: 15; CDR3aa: CAWSGTGVRADTQYF; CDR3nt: TGTGCCTGGAGCGGGACAGGGGTGAGGGCAGATACGCAGTATTTT
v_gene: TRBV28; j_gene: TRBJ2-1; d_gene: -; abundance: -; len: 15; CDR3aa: CASSLLRDGPNEQFF; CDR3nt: TGTGCCAGCAGTTTGTTGCGGGATGGTCCGAATGAGCAGTTCTTC
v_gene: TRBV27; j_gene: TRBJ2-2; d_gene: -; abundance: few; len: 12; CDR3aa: CASSPRGGELFF; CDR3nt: TGTGCCAGCAGCCCCCGGGGCGGGGAGCTGTTTTTT
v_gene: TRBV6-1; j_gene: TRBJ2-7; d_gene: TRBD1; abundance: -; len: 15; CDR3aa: CASSEVRTGVDEQYF; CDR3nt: TGTGCCAGCAGTGAAGTGAGGACAGGGGTCGACGAGCAGTACTTC
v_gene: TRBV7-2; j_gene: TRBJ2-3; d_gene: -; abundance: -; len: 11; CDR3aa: CASSPADTQYF; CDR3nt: TGTGCCAGCAGTCCCGCAGATACGCAGTATTTT
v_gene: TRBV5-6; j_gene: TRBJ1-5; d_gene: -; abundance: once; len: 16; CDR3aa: CASSLGRQLAHQPQHF; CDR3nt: TGTGCCAGCAGCTTGGGGAGGCAGCTCGCTCATCAGCCCCAGCATTTT
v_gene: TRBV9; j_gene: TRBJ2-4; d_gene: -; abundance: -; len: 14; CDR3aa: CASSVGGAKNIQYF; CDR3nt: TGTGCCAGCAGCGTAGGAGGGGCCAAAAACATTCAGTACTTC
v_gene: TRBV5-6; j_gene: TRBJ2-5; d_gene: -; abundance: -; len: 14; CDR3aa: CASSLSPTEETQYF; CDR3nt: TGTGCCAGCAGCTTGTCCCCGACAGAAGAGACCCAGTACTTC
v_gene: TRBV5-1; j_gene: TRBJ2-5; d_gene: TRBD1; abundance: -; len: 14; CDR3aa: CASSKTGGGLEQYF; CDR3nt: TGCGCCAGCAGTAAAACAGGGGGCGGGTTAGAGCAGTACTTC
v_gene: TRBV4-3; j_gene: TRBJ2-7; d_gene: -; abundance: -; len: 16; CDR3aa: CASSQDGGQTTYEQYF; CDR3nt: TGCGCCAGCAGCCAAGACGGAGGACAGACTACCTACGAGCAGTACTTC
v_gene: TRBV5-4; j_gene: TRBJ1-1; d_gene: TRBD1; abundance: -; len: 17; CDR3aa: CASSPLRTGNLNTEAFF; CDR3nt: TGTGCCAGCAGCCCACTACGGACAGGCAACCTGAACACTGAAGCTTTCTTT
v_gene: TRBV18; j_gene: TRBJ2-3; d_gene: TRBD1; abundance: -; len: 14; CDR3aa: CASFRDRGRDTQYF; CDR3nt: TGTGCCAGCTTCCGGGACAGGGGGCGAGATACGCAGTATTTT
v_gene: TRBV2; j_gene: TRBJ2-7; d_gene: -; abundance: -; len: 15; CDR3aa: CASSLDAGGLYEQYF; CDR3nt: TGTGCCAGCAGTCTGGACGCCGGAGGGCTCTACGAGCAGTACTTC
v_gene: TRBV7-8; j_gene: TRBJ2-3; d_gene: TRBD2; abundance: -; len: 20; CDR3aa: CASSLGWGASGSSSTDTQYF; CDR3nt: TGTGCCAGCAGCTTAGGTTGGGGGGCTAGCGGGAGTTCTAGCACAGATACGCAGTATTTT
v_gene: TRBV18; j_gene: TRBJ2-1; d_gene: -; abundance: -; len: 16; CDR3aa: CASSPKLTNRGNEQFF; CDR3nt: TGTGCCAGCTCGCCCAAACTGACTAACCGGGGCAATGAGCAGTTCTTC
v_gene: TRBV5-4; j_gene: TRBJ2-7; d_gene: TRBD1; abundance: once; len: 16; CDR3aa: CASSPNPGQGAYEQYF; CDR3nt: TGTGCCAGCAGCCCGAATCCCGGACAGGGGGCCTACGAGCAGTACTTC
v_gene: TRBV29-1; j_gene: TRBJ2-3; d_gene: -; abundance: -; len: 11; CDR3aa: CSVEYIALQYF; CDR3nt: TGCAGCGTTGAATATATAGCTCTGCAGTATTTT
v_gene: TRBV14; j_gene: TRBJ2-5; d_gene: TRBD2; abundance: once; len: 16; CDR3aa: CASSPRGLAGKETQYF; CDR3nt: TGTGCCAGCAGCCCGCGAGGACTAGCGGGGAAAGAGACCCAGTACTTC
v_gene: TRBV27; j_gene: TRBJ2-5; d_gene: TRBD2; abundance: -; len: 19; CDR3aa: CASSLGASSGRPGGETQYF; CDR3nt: TGTGCCAGCAGTTTAGGGGCGTCTAGCGGGAGGCCTGGGGGGGAGACCCAGTACTTC
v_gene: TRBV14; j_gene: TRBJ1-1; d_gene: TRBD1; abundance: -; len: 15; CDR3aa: CASSQVHDRGTEAFF; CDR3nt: TGTGCCAGCAGCCAAGTACATGACAGGGGCACTGAAGCTTTCTTT
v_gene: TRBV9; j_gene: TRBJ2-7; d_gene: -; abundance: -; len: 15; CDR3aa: CASSVVGASSYEQYF; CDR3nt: TGTGCCAGCAGCGTAGTAGGGGCCTCCTCCTACGAGCAGTACTTC
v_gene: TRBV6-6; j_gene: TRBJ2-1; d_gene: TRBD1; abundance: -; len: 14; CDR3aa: CASRGQGNYNEQFF; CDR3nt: TGTGCCAGCAGAGGACAGGGGAACTACAATGAGCAGTTCTTC
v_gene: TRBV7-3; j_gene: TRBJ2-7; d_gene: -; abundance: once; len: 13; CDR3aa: CASSSAPGTRKYF; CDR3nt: TGTGCCAGCAGCTCCGCCCCCGGGACTCGCAAGTACTTC
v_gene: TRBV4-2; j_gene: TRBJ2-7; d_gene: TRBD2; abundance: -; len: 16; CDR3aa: CASSQGGTSGRYEQYF; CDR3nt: TGTGCCAGCAGCCAGGGCGGGACTAGCGGGAGGTACGAGCAGTACTTC
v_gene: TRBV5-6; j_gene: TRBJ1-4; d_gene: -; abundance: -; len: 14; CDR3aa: CASSLGRINEKLFF; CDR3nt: TGTGCCAGCAGCTTGGGGAGAATTAATGAAAAACTGTTTTTT
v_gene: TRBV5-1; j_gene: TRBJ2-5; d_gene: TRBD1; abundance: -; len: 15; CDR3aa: CASSLGGTGGETQYF; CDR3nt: TGCGCCAGCAGCTTGGGGGGGACAGGGGGAGAGACCCAGTACTTC
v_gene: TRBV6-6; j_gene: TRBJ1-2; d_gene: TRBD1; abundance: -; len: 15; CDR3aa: CASSYRTGGLNGYTF; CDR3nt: TGTGCCAGCAGTTACCGGACAGGGGGTCTAAATGGCTACACCTTC
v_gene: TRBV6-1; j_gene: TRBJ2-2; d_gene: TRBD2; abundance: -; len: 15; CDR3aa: CASSRASGRTGELFF; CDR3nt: TGTGCCAGCAGTAGGGCTAGCGGGAGAACCGGGGAGCTGTTTTTT
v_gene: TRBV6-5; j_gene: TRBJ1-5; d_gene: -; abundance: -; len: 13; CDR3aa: CASSTGAHQPQHF; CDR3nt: TGTGCCAGCAGTACGGGAGCGCATCAGCCCCAGCATTTT
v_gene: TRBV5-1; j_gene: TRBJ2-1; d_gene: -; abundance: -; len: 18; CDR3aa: CASSLGGPGAGTYNEQFF; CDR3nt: TGCGCCAGCAGCTTGGGGGGGCCGGGAGCGGGGACCTACAATGAGCAGTTCTTC
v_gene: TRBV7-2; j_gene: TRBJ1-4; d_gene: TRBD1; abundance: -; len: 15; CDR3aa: CASSSPQGVAEKLFF; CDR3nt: TGTGCCAGCAGCTCACCTCAGGGGGTGGCTGAAAAACTGTTTTTT
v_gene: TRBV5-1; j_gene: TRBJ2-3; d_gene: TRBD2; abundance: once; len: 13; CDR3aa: CASSLTSENTQYF; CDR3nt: TGCGCCAGCAGCTTGACTAGCGAAAATACGCAGTATTTT
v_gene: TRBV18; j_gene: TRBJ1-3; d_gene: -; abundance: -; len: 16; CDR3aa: CASSPDPRRSGNTIYF; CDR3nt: TGTGCCAGCTCACCAGACCCCCGGAGATCTGGAAACACCATATATTTT
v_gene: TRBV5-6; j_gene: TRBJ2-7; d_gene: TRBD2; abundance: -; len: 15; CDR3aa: CASRDSGRHSYEQYF; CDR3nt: TGTGCCAGCAGGGACAGCGGGAGGCACTCCTACGAGCAGTACTTC
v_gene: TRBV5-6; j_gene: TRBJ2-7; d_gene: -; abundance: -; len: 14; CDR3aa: CASSLNGVVYEQYF; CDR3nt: TGTGCCAGCAGCTTGAACGGGGTAGTCTACGAACAGTACTTC
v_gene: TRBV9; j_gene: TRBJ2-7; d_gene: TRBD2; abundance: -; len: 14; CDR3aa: CASSPRTSVYEQYF; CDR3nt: TGTGCCAGCAGCCCGCGGACTAGCGTCTACGAGCAGTACTTC
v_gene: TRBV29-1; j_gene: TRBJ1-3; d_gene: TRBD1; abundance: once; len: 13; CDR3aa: CSATGGSGNTIYF; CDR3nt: TGCAGCGCGACAGGGGGAAGTGGAAACACCATATATTTT
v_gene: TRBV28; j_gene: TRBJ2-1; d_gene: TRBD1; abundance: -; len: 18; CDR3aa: CASSSLTGGTGGNNEQFF; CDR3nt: TGTGCCAGCAGTTCATTGACAGGGGGGACAGGGGGAAACAATGAGCAGTTCTTC
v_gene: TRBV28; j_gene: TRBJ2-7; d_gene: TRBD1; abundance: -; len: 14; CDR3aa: CASSRGTGRYEQYF; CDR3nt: TGTGCCAGCAGCCGCGGGACAGGGCGGTACGAGCAGTACTTC